Presented here are 26 T cell receptor beta chains from one specimen sequenced in a study of early T cells in non-severe SARS-CoV-2 infection. TCRdb used MiXCR to reprocess the 5' RACE reads, holding one entry per CDR3 protein. The sample shows about 70,000 distinct CDR3 sequences, 9% to 15% of them seen only once. Sequenced here: whole blood, sampled at baseline. The receptors shown here come from an adult who was a healthcare worker with PCR-confirmed SARS-CoV-2 infection or an uninfected control (not recorded which). The donor label of this sample is uncertain.

This chain uses TRBV6-6 with TRBJ2-5; 14 bases are shared with TRBD2. Germline V CDR1 and CDR2: MNHNY, SVGAGI (reference sequence). V gave up 10 bases and J gave up 5 bases; unmatched junction bases: 6. This CDR3 has 14 residues. CDR3 protein: CATKTSGGAETQYF. Here the CDR3 DNA reads TGTGCCACCAAGACTAGCGGGGGGGCTGAGACCCAGTACTTC.

This clonotype was seen at least ten times. The chain employs TRBV20-1 and TRBJ2-5; TRBD1 aligns across 7 bases. The CDR3 spans 13 residues. Germline CDR1 reads DFQATT; CDR2 reads SNEGSKA (reference sequence). The J segment lost 5 bases and the V segment lost 5 bases, leaving 8 bases of the junction unmatched. CDR3 nucleotide sequence: TGCAGTGCTCTCTACAGGGGATCCGAGACCCAGTACTTC. This codes for CSALYRGSETQYF.

This clonotype has more than one count but fewer than ten. This chain connects TRBV2 to TRBJ2-5; D uncertain. V lost 7 bases and J lost 6, with 6 bases in between. The CDR3 runs 10 residues. Germline V lookup: CDR1 SNHLY, CDR2 FYNNEI. As DNA, the CDR3 is TGTGCCAGCATTTTGAAGACCCAGTACTTC. As protein: CASILKTQYF.

This clonotype has a handful of counts. The chain recombines TRBV29-1 with TRBJ2-5, with D uncertain. The CDR3 loop spans 13 amino acids. The V gene's germline CDR1 is SQVTM and CDR2 ANQGSEA. Trimming took off 4 bases at V and 5 bases at J, with 14 bases between the two ends. CDR3 bases: TGCAGCGTTGTGGTACACTCCGCGGAGACCCAGTACTTC. Encoded protein: CSVVVHSAETQYF.

The table lists this clonotype with a few counts. The chain uses TRBV1 and TRBJ2-7; the table calls TRBD2, which could not be checked here. TRBV1 is reported as a pseudogene. This CDR3 is built from 15 residues. The CDR3 coding sequence is TGCACCAGCACCCAATCCGGGACTAGTTCCTACGAGCAGTACTTC. Its protein is CTSTQSGTSSYEQYF.

The chain combines TRBV7-8 with TRBJ2-1; a possible D gene is TRBD1 (5 bases). The germline V gene encodes CDR1 SGHVS and CDR2 FQNEAQ. There are 14 residues in the CDR3. V dropped 3 bases and J dropped 1 base, with 7 bases sitting between them. CDR3 in DNA: TGTGCCAGCAGCTTCCCAGGGTCCTACAATGAGCAGTTCTTC. This sequence encodes CASSFPGSYNEQFF.

This clonotype was counted only a few times. J is TRBJ2-3 and V is TRBV5-1; D is perhaps TRBD1 (5 bases). The CDR3 length is 13 residues. V was trimmed by 2 bases and J by 6 bases, leaving 10 bases between them. Germline-derived CDR1 and CDR2 are SGHRS and YFSETQ. CDR3 DNA sequence: TGCGCCAGCAGCTTCAGGGATACCGATACGCAGTATTTT. This encodes CASSFRDTDTQYF.

V gene TRBV29-1 combines with J gene TRBJ2-1; D is possibly TRBD1 (6 bases). The CDR3 consists of 14 residues. The V gene lost 3 bases and the J gene lost 4 bases, with 13 bases spanning the gap. Germline V CDR1 and CDR2: SQVTM, ANQGSEA. Here the CDR3 DNA reads TGCAGCGTTGACCAAGGGGGTGCTTACAATGAGCAGTTCTTC. It translates to CSVDQGGAYNEQFF.

The table lists this clonotype with a few counts. The rearrangement joins TRBV6-2 or TRBV6-3 to TRBJ2-3, with D possibly TRBD2 on 5 matching bases. CDR1 and CDR2 from the germline V gene are MNHEY and SVGEGT. V was cut by 2 bases and J by 0 bases, with 18 bases left in between. The CDR3 loop spans 18 amino acids. CDR3 nucleotides: TGTGCCAGCAGTTACGCCACTAGGCGGGCGGCTAGCACAGATACGCAGTATTTT. Its translation is CASSYATRRAASTDTQYF.

In its sample, this clonotype was seen a few times. The chain combines TRBV4-1 with TRBJ1-1; D unclear. Trimming cost V 1 base and J 1 base, with 4 bases left between them. CDR1 and CDR2 (germline): MGHRA, YSYEKL. The CDR3 covers 13 residues. Here the CDR3 reads CASSQAWNTEAFF. CDR3 sequence (DNA): TGCGCCAGCAGCCAAGCTTGGAACACTGAAGCTTTCTTT.

This clonotype was counted only a few times. This chain connects TRBV5-1 to TRBJ2-7, with 10 bases identical to TRBD2. Germline V gene lookup returns CDR1 SGHRS and CDR2 YFSETQ. V lost 4 bases and J lost 6; bases outside the gene matches: 7. The CDR3 has 14 residues. The CDR3 reads CASSKGLAPPEQYF. The CDR3 nucleotides read TGCGCCAGCAGCAAGGGACTAGCGCCCCCCGAGCAGTACTTC.

This clonotype was counted only a few times. In DNA form, the CDR3 reads TGTGCCAGCAGCTTAGACCGAGCGGGGGCGCTTAACACCGGGGAGCTGTTTTTT. It encodes CASSLDRAGALNTGELFF. The chain joins TRBV7-2 to TRBJ2-2; TRBD2 agrees at 8 bases. Germline V CDR1 and CDR2: SGHTA, FQGNSA. J was trimmed by 2 bases and V by 1 base; bases with no gene match: 9. This CDR3 has 18 residues.

The chain links TRBV3-1 to TRBJ1-3, with no clear D. V was pared by 4 bases and J by 1 base, with 8 bases between. The germline CDR1 and CDR2 sequences are LGHDT and YNNKEL (reference sequence). The CDR3 consists of 14 residues. The CDR3 DNA follows: TGTGCCAGCAGCCCTTCCCATTCTGGAAACACCATATATTTT. It codes for CASSPSHSGNTIYF.

In its sample, this clonotype was seen a few times. The V and J genes are TRBV2 and TRBJ1-1; TRBD1 matches 7 bases. There are 12 residues in the CDR3. Unmatched junction bases numbered 6, after V lost 10 bases and J lost 4 bases. Looked up from germline, CDR1 is SNHLY and CDR2 is FYNNEI. CDR3 bases: TGTGCCAAGGGGGCGCTAAGCACTGAAGCTTTCTTT. It translates to CAKGALSTEAFF.

The V gene is TRBV19, the J gene TRBJ2-4; D not resolved. V lost 6 bases to trimming and J lost 4 bases, with 13 bases between them. Germline V lookup: CDR1 LNHDA, CDR2 SQIVND (reference sequence). The CDR3 extends over 14 amino acids. The CDR3 region has the DNA TGTGCCAGTAGCGCTTGGGTAGGAAAAAACATTCAGTACTTC. Its translation is CASSAWVGKNIQYF.

The chain employs TRBV12-3 or TRBV12-4 and TRBJ2-1; 13 bases line up with TRBD2. Trimming at V came to 6 bases and at J to 4 bases, leaving 12 bases not matched to a gene. The CDR3 covers 18 residues. Written as DNA, the CDR3 is TGTGCCAGCAGCCCCGTCCCACTAGCGGGAGGGCCTTACAATGAGCAGTTCTTC. Its translation is CASSPVPLAGGPYNEQFF.

This clonotype was observed a few times. The chain has TRBV20-1 and TRBJ2-4, with D hard to call. In germline, CDR1 is DFQATT, CDR2 SNEGSKA (reference sequence). The ends were cut back, 0 bases at V and 8 bases at J, with 20 bases in the middle. The CDR3 is 16 residues long. This CDR3 is CSARDIYSPSVDIQYF. CDR3 nucleotide sequence: TGCAGTGCTAGAGATATTTATAGCCCTTCCGTAGACATTCAGTACTTC.

The rearrangement joins TRBV29-1 to TRBJ2-1; unclear D gene. Germline V lookup: CDR1 SQVTM, CDR2 ANQGSEA. The V gene lost 4 bases and the J gene lost 10 bases, with 5 bases spanning the gap. This CDR3 has 9 amino acids. The CDR3: CSVGSEQFF. As DNA, the CDR3 is TGCAGCGTTGGATCGGAGCAGTTCTTC.

V usage is TRBV3-2 and J usage is TRBJ2-7; TRBD1, the table's D call, was not compared with the DNA. TRBV3-2 is classified as a pseudogene. This CDR3 is built from 15 residues. DNA for the CDR3: TGTGCCAGCAGCCAAGGCTTAACCGGGAGCCACGAGCAGTACTTC. Protein: CASSQGLTGSHEQYF.

This clonotype was seen more than once but under ten times. The chain employs TRBV6-6 and TRBJ1-6; TRBD1 matches at 8 bases. The CDR3 has 15 amino acids. The junction had 2 bases not matched to a gene; V was cut back by 0 bases and J by 7 bases. Germline V lookup: CDR1 MNHNY, CDR2 SVGAGI (reference sequence). CDR3 amino acids: CASSYSTGENSPLHF. CDR3 sequence (DNA): TGTGCCAGCAGTTACTCGACAGGGGAAAATTCACCCCTCCACTTT.

This clonotype was detected only a few times. The rearrangement uses TRBV27 and TRBJ2-7, with 10 nucleotides matching TRBD1. V shed 6 bases, J shed 5 bases, and the junction held 10 bases outside the gene matches. Germline V gene lookup returns CDR1 MNHEY and CDR2 SMNVEV (reference sequence). The CDR3 totals 15 residues. The CDR3 sequence: CASRPPGQGLDEQYF. The CDR3 region has the DNA TGTGCCAGCAGACCCCCGGGACAGGGGCTTGACGAGCAGTACTTC.

The gene calls are TRBV29-1 and TRBJ2-3; D is undetermined. Germline-derived CDR1 and CDR2 are SQVTM and ANQGSEA. The CDR3 loop spans 11 amino acids. The CDR3 here is CRAALTDTQYF. The CDR3 region has the DNA TGCAGAGCTGCGTTGACAGATACGCAGTATTTT.

This clonotype has a handful of counts. The chain combines TRBV6-6 with TRBJ1-1; 7 positions match TRBD1. From germline, CDR1 is MNHNY and CDR2 SVGAGI (reference sequence). J was trimmed by 1 base and V by 5 bases; bases with no gene match: 4. CDR3 length: 14 residues. The CDR3 DNA is TGTGCCAGCAGTGTGACAGGGAAGAACACTGAAGCTTTCTTT. This gives the protein CASSVTGKNTEAFF.

This clonotype was seen only a few times. The chain is built from TRBV6-1 and TRBJ2-1, with D possibly TRBD2 on 5 matching bases. Germline V CDR1 and CDR2: MNHNS, SASEGT. CDR3 length: 15 amino acids. V gave up 4 bases and J gave up 7 bases, with 17 bases separating them. This chain's CDR3 is CASSVASKYGNEQFF. CDR3 sequence (DNA): TGTGCCAGCAGTGTGGCTAGCAAGTACGGGAATGAGCAGTTCTTC.

This clonotype was recorded a few times. The gene calls are TRBV18 and TRBJ1-1, with D possibly matching TRBD1 (6 bases). The CDR3 covers 15 residues. V shed 4 bases and J shed 0 bases, with 12 bases lying between them. CDR1 KGHSH and CDR2 LQKENI come from the germline V gene. DNA for the CDR3: TGTGCCAGCTCACAGGGACAAATCATGAACACTGAAGCTTTCTTT. Its translation is CASSQGQIMNTEAFF.

This clonotype occurred a few times. This chain's CDR3 is CASSLGSGVREQYF. CDR3 nucleotides: TGTGCCAGCAGTTTAGGGTCAGGGGTTCGGGAGCAGTACTTC. This rearrangement joins TRBV12-3 or TRBV12-4 to TRBJ2-7; D is possibly TRBD1 (6 bases). The CDR3 runs 14 residues. Trimming shortened V by 1 base and J by 7 bases, and 14 bases separated the two germline ends.